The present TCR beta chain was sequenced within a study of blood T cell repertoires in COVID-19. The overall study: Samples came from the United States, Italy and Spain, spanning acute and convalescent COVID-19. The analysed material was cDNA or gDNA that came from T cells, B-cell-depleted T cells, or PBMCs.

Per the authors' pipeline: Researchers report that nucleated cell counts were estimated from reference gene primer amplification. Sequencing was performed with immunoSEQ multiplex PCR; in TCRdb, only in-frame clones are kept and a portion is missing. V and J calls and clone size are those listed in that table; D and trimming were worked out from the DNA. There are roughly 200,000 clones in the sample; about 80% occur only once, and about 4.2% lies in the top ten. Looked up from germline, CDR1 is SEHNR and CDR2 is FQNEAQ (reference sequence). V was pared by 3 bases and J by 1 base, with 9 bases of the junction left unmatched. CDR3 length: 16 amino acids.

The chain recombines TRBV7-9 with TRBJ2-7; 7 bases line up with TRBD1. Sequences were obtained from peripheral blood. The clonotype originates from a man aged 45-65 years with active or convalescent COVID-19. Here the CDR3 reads CASSFPGQKGSYEQYF. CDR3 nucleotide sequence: TGTGCCAGCAGCTTCCCGGGACAGAAGGGTTCCTACGAGCAGTACTTC. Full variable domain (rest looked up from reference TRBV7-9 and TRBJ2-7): DTGVSQNPRHKITKRGQNVTFRCDPISEHNRLYWYRQTLGQGPEFLTYFQNEAQLEKSRLLSDRFSAERPKGSFSTLEIQRTEQGDSAMYLCASSFPGQKGSYEQYFGPGTRLTVT.